This T cell receptor beta chain is from a study of Graves' ophthalmopathy and Graves' hyperthyroidism. Study-level information: At initial diagnosis, peripheral blood was obtained, and this preceded any treatment.

PBMCs were isolated from a roughly 10 ml sample of fresh peripheral blood. V dropped 3 bases and J dropped 5; count of bases not matched to a gene: 6. CDR3 size: 14 residues. Germline CDR1 reads GTSNPN; CDR2 reads SVGIG (reference sequence). In the case of this clonotype: Its antigen remains unidentified.

Study conclusions and caveats: Appearing in blood as well were most expanded thyroid clonotypes above 0.001 frequency. The model predicted ophthalmopathy progression with 60% to 71% sensitivity and around 72% specificity.

Transcripts of RNA were the source for amplifying TCR beta CDR3 regions. The first-round RT-PCR employed HTBI primers together with the Qiagen OneStep RT-PCR kit. A multiplex PCR was then performed as the second round. MiXCR was run by TCRdb on the multiplex PCR reads, yielding one entry per CDR3 protein. The sample consists of hundreds of thousands of distinct CDR3 sequences, under 50% of them appearing once. The TCR comes from an adult man with Graves' ophthalmopathy. The chain carries TRBV30 and TRBJ2-7; 11 bases align to TRBD2. Material: peripheral blood. The CDR3 DNA follows: TGTGCCTGGAGGTTAGCGGGAGGGAGGGACGAGCAGTACTTC. It codes for CAWRLAGGRDEQYF.